This TCR beta chain emerged from a study of vaccination and CD4 T cells after COVID-19. Sample time point: late sampling 161 to 241 days after vaccination in a few convalescent patients. V was clipped by 3 bases and J by 0 bases, with 12 bases between them. The CDR3 extends over 15 amino acids. Germline V gene data show CDR1 as DFQATT and CDR2 as SNEGSKA (reference sequence). Each CDR3 protein gets one entry after TCRdb re-called the PCR reads with MiXCR. This table has 35,000 to 45,000 distinct CDR3 sequences, more than 30% appearing once. The sequence came from a human donor who had recovered from COVID-19. The chain joins TRBV20-1 to TRBJ2-4, with D unclear. The sequences come from CD4+ T cells from blood, collected about 7 months after SARS-CoV-2 vaccination. This CDR3 reads CSASTGDLAKNIQYF. DNA of the CDR3: TGCAGTGCTAGTACCGGAGATCTAGCCAAAAACATTCAGTACTTC.